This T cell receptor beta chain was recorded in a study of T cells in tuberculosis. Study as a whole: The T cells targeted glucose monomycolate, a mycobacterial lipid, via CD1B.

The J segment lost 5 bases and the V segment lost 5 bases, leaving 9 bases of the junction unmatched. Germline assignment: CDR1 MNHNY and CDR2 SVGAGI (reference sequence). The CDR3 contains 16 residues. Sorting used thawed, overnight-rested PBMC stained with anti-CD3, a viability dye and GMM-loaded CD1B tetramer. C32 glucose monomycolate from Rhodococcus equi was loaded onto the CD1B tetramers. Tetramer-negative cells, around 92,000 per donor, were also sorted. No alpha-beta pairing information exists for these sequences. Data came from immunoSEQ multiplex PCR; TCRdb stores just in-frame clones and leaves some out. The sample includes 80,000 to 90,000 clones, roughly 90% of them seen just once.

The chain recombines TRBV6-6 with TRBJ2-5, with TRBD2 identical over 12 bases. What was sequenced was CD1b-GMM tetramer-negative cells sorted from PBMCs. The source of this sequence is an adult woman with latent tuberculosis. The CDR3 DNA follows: TGTGCCAGCAGTAGACTAGCGGGGGTCCTTCATGAGACCCAGTACTTC. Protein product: CASSRLAGVLHETQYF.